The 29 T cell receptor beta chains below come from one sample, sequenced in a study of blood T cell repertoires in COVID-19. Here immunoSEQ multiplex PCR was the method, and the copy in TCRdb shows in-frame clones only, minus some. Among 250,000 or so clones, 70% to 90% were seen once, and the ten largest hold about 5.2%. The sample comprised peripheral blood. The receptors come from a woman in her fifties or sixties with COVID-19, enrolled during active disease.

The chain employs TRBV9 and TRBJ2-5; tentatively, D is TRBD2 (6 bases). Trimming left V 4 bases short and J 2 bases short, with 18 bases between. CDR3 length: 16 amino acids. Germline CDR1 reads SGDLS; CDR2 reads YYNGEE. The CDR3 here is CASSSQLWGVQETQYF. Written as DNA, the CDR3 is TGTGCCAGCAGCTCCCAGTTATGGGGGGTTCAAGAGACCCAGTACTTC.

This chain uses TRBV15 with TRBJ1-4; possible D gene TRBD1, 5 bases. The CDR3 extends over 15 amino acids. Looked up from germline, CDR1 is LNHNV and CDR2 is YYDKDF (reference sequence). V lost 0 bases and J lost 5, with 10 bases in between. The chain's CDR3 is CATSRDWRGNEKLFF. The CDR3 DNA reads TGTGCCACCAGCAGAGATTGGAGGGGAAATGAAAAACTGTTTTTT.

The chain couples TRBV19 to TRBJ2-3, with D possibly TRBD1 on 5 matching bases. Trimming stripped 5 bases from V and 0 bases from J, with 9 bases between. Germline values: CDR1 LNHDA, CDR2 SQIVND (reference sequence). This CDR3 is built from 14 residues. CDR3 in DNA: TGTGCCAGTAGTCCCCAGGGAAGCACAGATACGCAGTATTTT. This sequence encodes CASSPQGSTDTQYF.

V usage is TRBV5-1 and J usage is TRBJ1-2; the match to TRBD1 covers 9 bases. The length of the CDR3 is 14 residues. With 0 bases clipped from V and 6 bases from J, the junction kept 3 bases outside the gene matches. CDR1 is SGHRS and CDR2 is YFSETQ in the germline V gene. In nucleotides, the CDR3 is TGCGCCAGCAGCTTGGAAGGGACAGGGAATGGCTACACCTTC. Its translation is CASSLEGTGNGYTF.

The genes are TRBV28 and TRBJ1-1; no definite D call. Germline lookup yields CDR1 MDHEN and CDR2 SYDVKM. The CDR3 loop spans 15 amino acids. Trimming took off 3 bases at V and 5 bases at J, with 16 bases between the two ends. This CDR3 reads CASSFRLRSGTEAFF. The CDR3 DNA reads TGTGCCAGCAGTTTTAGGTTGCGGAGCGGGACTGAAGCTTTCTTT.

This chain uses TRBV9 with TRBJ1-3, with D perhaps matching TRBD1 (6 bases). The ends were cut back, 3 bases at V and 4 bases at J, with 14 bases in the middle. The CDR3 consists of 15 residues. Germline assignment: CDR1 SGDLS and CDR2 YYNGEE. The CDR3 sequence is CASSGYGTNGNTIYF. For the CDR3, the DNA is TGTGCCAGCAGCGGCTACGGGACAAACGGAAACACCATATATTTT.

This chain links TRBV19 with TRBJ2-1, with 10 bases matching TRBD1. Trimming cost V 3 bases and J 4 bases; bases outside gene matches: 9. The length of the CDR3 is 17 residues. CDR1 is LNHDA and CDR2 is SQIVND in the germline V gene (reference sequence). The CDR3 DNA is TGTGCCAGTAGTATGGGTCCGGGACAGGGGTTTTACAATGAGCAGTTCTTC. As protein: CASSMGPGQGFYNEQFF.

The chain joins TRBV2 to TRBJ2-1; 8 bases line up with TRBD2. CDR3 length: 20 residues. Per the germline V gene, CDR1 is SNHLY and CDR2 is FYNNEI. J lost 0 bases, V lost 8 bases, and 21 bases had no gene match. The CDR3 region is CASGVGQGRREVFSYNEQFF. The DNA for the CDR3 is TGTGCCAGCGGTGTTGGTCAGGGGAGGCGGGAGGTATTCTCCTACAATGAGCAGTTCTTC.

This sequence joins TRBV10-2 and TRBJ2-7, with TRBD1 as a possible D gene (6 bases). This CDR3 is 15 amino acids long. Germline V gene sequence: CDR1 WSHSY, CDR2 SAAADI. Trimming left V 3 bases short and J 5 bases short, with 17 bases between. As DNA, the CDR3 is TGCGCCAGCAGTGATCCGGGACAATTGGGGCACGAGCAGTACTTC. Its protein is CASSDPGQLGHEQYF.

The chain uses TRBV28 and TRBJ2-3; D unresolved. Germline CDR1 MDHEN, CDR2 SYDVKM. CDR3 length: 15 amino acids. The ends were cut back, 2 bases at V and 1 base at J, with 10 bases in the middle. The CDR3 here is CASSLRQVGTDTQYF. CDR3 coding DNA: TGTGCCAGCAGTTTACGGCAGGTGGGCACAGATACGCAGTATTTT.

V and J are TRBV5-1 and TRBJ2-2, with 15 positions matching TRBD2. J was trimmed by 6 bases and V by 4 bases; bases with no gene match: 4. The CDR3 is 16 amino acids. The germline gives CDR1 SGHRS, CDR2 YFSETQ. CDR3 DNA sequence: TGCGCCAGCAGCACCGGACTAGCGGGAGGGTCCGGGGAGCTGTTTTTT. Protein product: CASSTGLAGGSGELFF.

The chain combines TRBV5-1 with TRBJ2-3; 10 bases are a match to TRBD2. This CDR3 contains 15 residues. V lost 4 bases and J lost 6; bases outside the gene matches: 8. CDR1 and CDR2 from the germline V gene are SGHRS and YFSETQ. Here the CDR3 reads CASSPTSGLRDTQYF. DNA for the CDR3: TGCGCCAGCAGCCCGACTAGCGGGCTAAGGGATACGCAGTATTTT.

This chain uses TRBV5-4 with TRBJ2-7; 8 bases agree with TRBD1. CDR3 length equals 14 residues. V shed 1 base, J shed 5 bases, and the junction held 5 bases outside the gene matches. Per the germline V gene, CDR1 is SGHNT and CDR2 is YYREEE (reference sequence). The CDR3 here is CASSLYRGRNEQYF. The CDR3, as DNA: TGTGCCAGCAGCTTGTACAGGGGGAGGAACGAGCAGTACTTC.

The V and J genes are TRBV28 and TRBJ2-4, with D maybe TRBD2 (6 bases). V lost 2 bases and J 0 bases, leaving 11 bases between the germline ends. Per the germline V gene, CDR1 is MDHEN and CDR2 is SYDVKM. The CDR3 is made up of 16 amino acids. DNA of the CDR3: TGTGCCAGCAGTTTACGGGGGAGGCTAGCCAAAAACATTCAGTACTTC. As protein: CASSLRGRLAKNIQYF.

CDR3 DNA sequence: TGTGCCAGCAGCTTGCTGGGGGCTTCCTCTGGAAACACCATATATTTT. Amino acid sequence: CASSLLGASSGNTIYF. This chain links TRBV7-2 with TRBJ1-3; D perhaps matches TRBD1 (6 bases). V was clipped by 3 bases and J by 0 bases, with 12 bases between them. The CDR3 spans 16 residues. Germline V gives CDR1 SGHTA, CDR2 FQGNSA.

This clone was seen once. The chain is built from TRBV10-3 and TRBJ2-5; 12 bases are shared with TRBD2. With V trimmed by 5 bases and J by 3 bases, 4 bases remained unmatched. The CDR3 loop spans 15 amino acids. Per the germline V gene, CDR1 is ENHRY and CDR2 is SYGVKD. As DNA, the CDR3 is TGTGCCATCAGTAGGACTAGCGGGAACAAAGAGACCCAGTACTTC. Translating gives CAISRTSGNKETQYF.

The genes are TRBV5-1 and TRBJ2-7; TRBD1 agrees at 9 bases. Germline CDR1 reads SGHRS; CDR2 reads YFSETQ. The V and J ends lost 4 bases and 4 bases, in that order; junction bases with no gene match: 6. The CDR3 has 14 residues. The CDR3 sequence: CASSLTGGGYEQYF. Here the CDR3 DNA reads TGCGCCAGCAGCCTTACAGGGGGCGGGTACGAGCAGTACTTC.

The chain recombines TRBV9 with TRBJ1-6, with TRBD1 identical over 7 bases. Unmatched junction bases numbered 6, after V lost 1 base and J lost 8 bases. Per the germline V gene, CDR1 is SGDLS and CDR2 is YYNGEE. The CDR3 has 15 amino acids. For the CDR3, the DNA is TGTGCCAGCAGCGTACGACAGGGTATGGATTCACCCCTCCACTTT. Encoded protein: CASSVRQGMDSPLHF.

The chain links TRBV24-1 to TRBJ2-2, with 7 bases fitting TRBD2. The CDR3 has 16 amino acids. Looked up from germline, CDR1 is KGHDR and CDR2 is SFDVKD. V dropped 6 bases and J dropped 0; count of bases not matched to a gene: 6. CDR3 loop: CATSRAGLANTGELFF. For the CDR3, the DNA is TGTGCCACCAGTCGAGCGGGGCTCGCGAACACCGGGGAGCTGTTTTTT.

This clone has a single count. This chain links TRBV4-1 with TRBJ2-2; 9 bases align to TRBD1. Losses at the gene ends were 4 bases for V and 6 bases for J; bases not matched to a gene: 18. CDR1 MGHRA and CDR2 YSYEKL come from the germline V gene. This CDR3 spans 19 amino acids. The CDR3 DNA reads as TGCGCCAGCAGCCCCTCAAAACCCGGGACAGGGCTAGACGCCGGGGAGCTGTTTTTT. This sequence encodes CASSPSKPGTGLDAGELFF.

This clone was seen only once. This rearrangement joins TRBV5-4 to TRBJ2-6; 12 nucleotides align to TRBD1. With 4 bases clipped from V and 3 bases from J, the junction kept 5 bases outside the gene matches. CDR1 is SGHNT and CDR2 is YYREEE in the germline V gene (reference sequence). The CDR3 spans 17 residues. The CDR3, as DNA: TGTGCCAGCAGCACCGGGACAGGGGGCGGTGGGGCCAACGTCCTGACTTTC. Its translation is CASSTGTGGGGANVLTF.

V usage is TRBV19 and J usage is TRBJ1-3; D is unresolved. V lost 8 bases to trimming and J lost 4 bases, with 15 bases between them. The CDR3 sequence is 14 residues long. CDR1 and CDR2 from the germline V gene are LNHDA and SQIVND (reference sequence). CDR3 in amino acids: CASVGSGRGNTIYF. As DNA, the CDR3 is TGTGCCAGTGTCGGGTCGGGTAGAGGAAACACCATATATTTT.

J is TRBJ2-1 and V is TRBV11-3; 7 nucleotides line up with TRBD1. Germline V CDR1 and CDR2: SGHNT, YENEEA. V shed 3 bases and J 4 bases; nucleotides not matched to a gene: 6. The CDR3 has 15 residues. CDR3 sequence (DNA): TGTGCCAGCAGCTTTAGGGGGCCGGGGTACAATGAGCAGTTCTTC. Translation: CASSFRGPGYNEQFF.

CDR3 region: CASSLSGGNEKLFF. CDR3 coding DNA: TGTGCCAGCAGCTTGTCAGGGGGAAATGAAAAACTGTTTTTT. The rearrangement joins TRBV5-4 to TRBJ1-4; 7 nucleotides match TRBD1. CDR3 size: 14 residues. CDR1 SGHNT and CDR2 YYREEE come from the germline V gene (reference sequence). J gave up 5 bases and V 1 base, and 2 bases lay outside the gene matches.

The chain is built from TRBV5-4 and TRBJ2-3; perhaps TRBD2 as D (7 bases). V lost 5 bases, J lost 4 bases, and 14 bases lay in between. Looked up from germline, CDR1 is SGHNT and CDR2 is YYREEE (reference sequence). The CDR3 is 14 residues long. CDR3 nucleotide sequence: TGTGCCAGCAGTTGGGGGGCGGGAGCAGATACGCAGTATTTT. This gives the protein CASSWGAGADTQYF.

The CDR3 region is CASSLLSASVPTDTQYF. The CDR3 DNA is TGTGCCAGCAGCCTATTATCCGCTAGCGTCCCCACAGATACGCAGTATTTT. This sequence joins TRBV4-2 and TRBJ2-3; perhaps TRBD2 as D (6 bases). Germline V gene sequence: CDR1 LGHNA, CDR2 YNFKEQ. This CDR3 is built from 17 residues. Deletions cut 4 bases from V and 2 bases from J, with 19 bases between.

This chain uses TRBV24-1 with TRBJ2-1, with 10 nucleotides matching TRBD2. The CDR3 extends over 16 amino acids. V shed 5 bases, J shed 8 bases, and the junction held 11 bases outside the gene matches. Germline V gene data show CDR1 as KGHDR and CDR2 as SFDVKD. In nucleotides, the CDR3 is TGTGCCACCAGTGCTAGCGGGAGCGGTGGCCCCTATGAGCAGTTCTTC. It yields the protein CATSASGSGGPYEQFF.

For the CDR3, the DNA is TGTGCCAGCAGTTTCATAGCGGGAGGGGAGCAGTTCTTC. It is translated as CASSFIAGGEQFF. The V gene is TRBV6-2 or TRBV6-3, the J gene TRBJ2-1; 11 bases map to TRBD2. This CDR3 region has 13 residues. V lost 4 bases to trimming and J lost 10 bases; unmatched junction nucleotides: 3. Germline CDR1 reads MNHEY; CDR2 reads SVGEGT.

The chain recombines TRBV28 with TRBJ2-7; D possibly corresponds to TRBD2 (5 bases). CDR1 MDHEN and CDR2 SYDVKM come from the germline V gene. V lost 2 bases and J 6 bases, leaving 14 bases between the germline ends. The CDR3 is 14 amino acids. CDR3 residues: CASSLAGTTPEQYF. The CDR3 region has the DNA TGTGCCAGCAGTTTAGCGGGTACCACCCCCGAGCAGTACTTC.